This T cell receptor beta chain was found in a study of blood T cell repertoires in COVID-19. Profiled with immunoSEQ multiplex PCR; TCRdb holds only in-frame clones, not every one. The sample has 250,000 to 350,000 clones; around 90% are singletons. Trimming removed 5 bases from V and 4 bases from J; junction bases left unmatched: 3. The V gene's germline CDR1 is SGHTS and CDR2 YDEGEE. The CDR3 has 14 amino acids. This TCR was recovered from a woman between 45 and 60 years old who had recovered from COVID-19. The chain joins TRBV5-8 to TRBJ1-5, with TRBD1 matching over 10 bases. Sequenced sample: PBMCs or T cells enriched from blood (not recorded which). In DNA form, the CDR3 reads TGTGCCAGCAGAGGGACAGGGGTTAATCAGCCCCAGCATTTT. It codes for CASRGTGVNQPQHF. The complete variable domain, with remaining parts taken from reference TRBV5-8 and TRBJ1-5, reads EAGVTQSPTHLIKTRGQQATLRCSPISGHTSVYWYQQALGLGLQFLLWYDEGEERNRGNFPPRFSGRQFPNYSSELNVNALELEDSALYLCASRGTGVNQPQHFGDGTRLSIL.